The 32 T cell receptor beta chains listed next were all sequenced from one sample in a study of T cells in Graves' hyperthyroidism and ophthalmopathy (dated by TCRdb to the late 2010s). Receptor libraries were prepared by multiplex PCR. Instrument used: Illumina HiSeq 2000. TCR beta CDR3 regions were amplified from RNA transcripts. For the first round of RT-PCR on the TCR CDR3, the HTBI primer set was used together with the Qiagen OneStep RT-PCR kit. The raw public data were reprocessed by TCRdb itself: fastp quality trimming at Q25, MiXCR clonotype calling, in-frame beta chains only. CDR3 protein sequences are deduplicated, and each keeps its most common genes and DNA. Within this sample are some 270,000 distinct CDR3 sequences, with roughly 22% of them counted one time only. The ten largest account for roughly 40% of the sample. The sample consisted of blood. The receptors derive from a woman aged 40-49 years with Graves' ophthalmopathy.

The chain is built from TRBV9 and TRBJ2-2; D might be TRBD2 (5 bases). This CDR3 region has 13 residues. The V end lost 2 bases, the J end lost 4 bases, and 6 bases lay between the germline ends. CDR1 is SGDLS, CDR2 YYNGEE, per germline. The DNA for the CDR3 is TGTGCCAGCAGCGTTAGCGCCACCGGGGAGCTGTTTTTT. Its translation: CASSVSATGELFF.

With respect to this clonotype: Sequence at one end of the junction differs from germline and may be a read error. This sequence joins TRBV2 and TRBJ1-1, with 8 bases that match TRBD1. The germline V gene has CDR1 SNHLY and CDR2 FYNNEI. The CDR3 spans 16 residues. Here the CDR3 reads CASSPRDRYMNAEAFF. The CDR3, as DNA: TGTGCCAGCAGTCCCCGGGACAGGTACATGAACGCTGAAGCTTTCTTT.

This clonotype showed up just once. Since a much larger clone is just one base distant, this may be a read error. This chain links TRBV5-1 with TRBJ2-5; TRBD2 matches 7 bases. CDR3 size: 14 residues. The germline V gene has CDR1 SGHRS and CDR2 YFSETQ. Trimming removed 5 bases from V and 7 bases from J; junction bases left unmatched: 11. The CDR3 DNA is TGCGCCAGCAGTGCAGTACTAGCGTACGGGACCCAGTACTTC. Protein: CASSAVLAYGTQYF.

This clonotype was observed at least ten times. The V gene is TRBV20-1, the J gene TRBJ1-1; D is possibly TRBD1 (6 bases). V shed 3 bases and J shed 1 base, with 18 bases lying between them. Germline loops: CDR1 DFQATT, CDR2 SNEGSKA (reference sequence). The CDR3 extends over 16 amino acids. CDR3 sequence (DNA): TGCAGTGCTAGTGGGGGGTGGTACAGGGCGAACACTGAAGCTTTCTTT. Protein: CSASGGWYRANTEAFF.

This clonotype was picked up many times. J is TRBJ2-7 and V is TRBV2; no clear D. The CDR3 length is 13 residues. The germline V gene has CDR1 SNHLY and CDR2 FYNNEI. V was clipped by 4 bases and J by 0 bases, with 7 bases between them. CDR3 protein: CASSGGSSYEQYF. CDR3 nucleotides: TGTGCCAGCAGTGGGGGTAGCTCCTACGAGCAGTACTTC.

This clonotype was seen ten or more times. The chain links TRBV20-1 to TRBJ2-7; 9 bases agree with TRBD1. The CDR3 length is 15 residues. V dropped 0 bases and J dropped 2; count of bases not matched to a gene: 5. Germline V lookup: CDR1 DFQATT, CDR2 SNEGSKA (reference sequence). DNA for the CDR3: TGCAGTGCTAGAGATGGTCGGGACAGGGCCTACGAGCAGTACTTC. This gives the protein CSARDGRDRAYEQYF.

This clonotype was counted ten times or more. The chain combines TRBV27 with TRBJ1-1; TRBD1 agrees at 8 bases. V trimming: 6 bases; J trimming: 1 base; junction bases outside the gene matches: 7. Germline CDR1 and CDR2: MNHEY and SMNVEV (reference sequence). This CDR3 comprises 15 residues. DNA of the CDR3: TGTGCCAGCAGGCGGGGACAGGCCCCGAACACTGAAGCTTTCTTT. This codes for CASRRGQAPNTEAFF.

This clonotype occurred many times. The J gene is TRBJ1-3, the V gene TRBV7-2; D is unclear. Germline CDR1 reads SGHTA; CDR2 reads FQGNSA. Trimming took 0 bases from V and 3 from J, leaving 15 bases between them. The CDR3 runs 17 residues. CDR3 in amino acids: CASSLASGIGIGNTIYF. CDR3 DNA: TGTGCCAGCAGCTTAGCTTCTGGTATAGGGATTGGAAACACCATATATTTT.

This clonotype has more than one count but fewer than ten. This chain uses TRBV20-1 with TRBJ2-4; D perhaps matches TRBD1 (5 bases). Germline CDR1 DFQATT, CDR2 SNEGSKA (reference sequence). V was cut by 3 bases and J by 0 bases, with 15 bases left in between. The CDR3 contains 16 residues. This CDR3 reads CSASGHPPLAKNIQYF. Here the CDR3 DNA reads TGCAGTGCTAGTGGACACCCACCCCTAGCCAAAAACATTCAGTACTTC.

The table lists this clonotype with many counts. The J gene is TRBJ2-4, the V gene TRBV19; 7 positions agree with TRBD1. Germline V gene lookup returns CDR1 LNHDA and CDR2 SQIVND (reference sequence). J lost 2 bases, V lost 5 bases, and 12 bases had no gene match. The CDR3 is 17 amino acids. The CDR3 region has the DNA TGTGCCAGTAGTGCCCGGAGACAGGGTTCGACCAAAAACATTCAGTACTTC. It codes for CASSARRQGSTKNIQYF.

The chain has TRBV4-1 and TRBJ2-2; the D gene could be TRBD1 or TRBD2 (5 bases each). V dropped 0 bases and J dropped 4 bases, with 18 bases sitting between them. The CDR3 sequence is 18 residues long. The germline V gene has CDR1 MGHRA and CDR2 YSYEKL. CDR3 protein: CASSQDPLGAQSTGELFF. The CDR3 nucleotides are TGCGCCAGCAGCCAAGATCCCCTCGGGGCGCAGAGCACCGGGGAGCTGTTTTTT.

This clonotype was detected a few times. This chain connects TRBV4-1 to TRBJ2-7; 8 bases align to TRBD2. V was clipped by 4 bases and J by 1 base; unmatched bases: 6. The V gene's germline CDR1 is MGHRA and CDR2 YSYEKL. There are 15 residues in the CDR3. The CDR3 DNA reads as TGCGCCAGCAGCCGCGATATAGCGGGGTCCTACGAGCAGTACTTC. Translated, it gives CASSRDIAGSYEQYF.

This clonotype has just a few counts. Here the CDR3 DNA reads TGTGCCAGCAGCTGGGTCCTCGTCCAGCCCCAGCATTTT. This sequence encodes CASSWVLVQPQHF. This chain connects TRBV28 to TRBJ1-5, with D unresolved. Germline values: CDR1 MDHEN, CDR2 SYDVKM. CDR3 length: 13 residues. V lost 6 bases and J lost 7, with 13 bases in between.

This clonotype was picked up many times. V usage is TRBV24-1 and J usage is TRBJ2-7; no reliable D call. Germline-derived CDR1 and CDR2 are KGHDR and SFDVKD. The CDR3 contains 16 residues. V was shortened by 3 bases and J by 2 bases, with 16 bases between the two germline ends. CDR3 bases: TGTGCCACCAGTGATCCCCGCCACCCTGGGCCCTACGAGCAGTACTTC. It translates to CATSDPRHPGPYEQYF.

This clonotype was found many times. The chain recombines TRBV28 with TRBJ1-5; D gene unclear. Germline loops: CDR1 MDHEN, CDR2 SYDVKM. Trimming took off 6 bases at V and 9 bases at J, with 9 bases between the two ends. The CDR3 covers 11 residues. DNA of the CDR3: TGTGCCAGCAGCCGGGTTGGGCCCCAGCATTTT. This translates into CASSRVGPQHF.

This clonotype was detected only a few times. This may come from a read error, since a much larger clone is one base off. This chain connects TRBV18 to TRBJ1-1, with 8 positions matching TRBD1. The CDR3 extends over 15 amino acids. The germline gives CDR1 KGHSH, CDR2 LQKENI. CDR3 amino acids: CVSSSRQGLTTEAFF. CDR3 DNA: TGTGTCAGCTCAAGCCGACAGGGGCTTACCACTGAAGCTTTCTTT.

This clonotype was seen repeatedly, ten times or more. The CDR3 here is CASSLSPMTSEETQYF. CDR3 coding DNA: TGTGCCAGCAGCTTGTCCCCGATGACTTCCGAAGAGACCCAGTACTTC. The chain couples TRBV5-5 to TRBJ2-5; no reliable D call. Deletions cut 1 base from V and 3 bases from J, with 16 bases between. The CDR3 contains 16 residues. Germline V gene data show CDR1 as SGHKS and CDR2 as YYEKEE (reference sequence).

The rearrangement joins TRBV12-3 or TRBV12-4 to TRBJ1-2; D is unclear. The V end was cut by 3 bases, the J end by 12 bases, with 11 bases between. The CDR3 totals 11 residues. The CDR3 reads CASSLADLHTF. CDR3 DNA sequence: TGTGCCAGCAGTTTGGCCGACTTGCACACCTTC.

This clonotype was counted many times. V is TRBV19 and J is TRBJ2-6; D is undetermined. This CDR3 has 15 amino acids. CDR1 is LNHDA, CDR2 SQIVND, per germline (reference sequence). The CDR3 here is CATQAQSSGANVLTF. DNA of the CDR3: TGTGCGACCCAGGCTCAATCCTCTGGGGCCAACGTCCTGACTTTC.

At least ten counts were recorded for this clonotype. The V and J genes are TRBV2 and TRBJ1-1, with TRBD1 matching 9 bases. The ends lost 6 bases at V and 9 bases at J; junction bases unmatched: 8. The germline V gene has CDR1 SNHLY and CDR2 FYNNEI. The length of the CDR3 is 13 residues. This CDR3 is CASRAGQGRKAFF. DNA for the CDR3: TGTGCCAGCAGGGCGGGACAGGGAAGAAAAGCTTTCTTT.

Ten or more counts support this clonotype. The CDR3 spells CASSSTGTGGGETQYF. CDR3 bases: TGTGCCAGCAGCTCAACCGGGACAGGGGGGGGAGAGACCCAGTACTTC. V gene TRBV7-8 combines with J gene TRBJ2-5, with 11 bases lining up with TRBD1. This CDR3 has 16 residues. V was clipped by 4 bases and J by 4 bases; unmatched bases: 8. Germline V gives CDR1 SGHVS, CDR2 FQNEAQ.

This chain connects TRBV12-3 or TRBV12-4 to TRBJ1-5, with unresolved D. V dropped 5 bases and J dropped 4 bases, with 18 bases sitting between them. There are 16 residues in the CDR3. This chain's CDR3 is CASSPRGSYLNQPQHF. DNA of the CDR3: TGTGCCAGCAGTCCACGTGGCAGCTACCTTAATCAGCCCCAGCATTTT.

The table lists this clonotype with many counts. The gene calls are TRBV28 and TRBJ2-7, with a weak D call TRBD2 (6 bases). V lost 8 bases to trimming and J lost 2 bases, with 10 bases between them. Germline V gives CDR1 MDHEN, CDR2 SYDVKM. The CDR3 totals 12 residues. CDR3 sequence: CASQDYTYEQYF. For the CDR3, the DNA is TGTGCCAGCCAGGACTACACCTACGAGCAGTACTTC.

This clonotype has at least ten counts. V gene TRBV28 combines with J gene TRBJ1-5; 7 nucleotides match TRBD1. Germline lookup yields CDR1 MDHEN and CDR2 SYDVKM. V trimming: 5 bases; J trimming: 16 bases; junction bases outside the gene matches: 11. CDR3 length: 12 amino acids. The DNA of the CDR3 is TGTGCCAGCAGTCTTCTTGACAGGGCCAGCCATTTT. Translating it yields CASSLLDRASHF.

This clonotype was seen at least ten times. V gene TRBV13 combines with J gene TRBJ2-3; 8 bases match TRBD1. Germline values: CDR1 PRHDT, CDR2 FYEKMQ (reference sequence). The CDR3 extends over 16 amino acids. The trim removed 0 bases at V and 0 bases at J, leaving 2 bases unmatched. CDR3 amino acids: CASSLGQGVSTDTQYF. CDR3 DNA sequence: TGTGCCAGCAGCTTAGGACAGGGGGTTAGCACAGATACGCAGTATTTT.

In DNA, the CDR3 is TGCAGTGCTAGACCCGGGCGCGCGGGATATGGCTACACCTTC. Residues: CSARPGRAGYGYTF. The chain combines TRBV20-1 with TRBJ1-2; unclear D gene. Trimming cost V 2 bases and J 5 bases, with 15 bases left between them. This CDR3 has 14 amino acids. The germline V gene encodes CDR1 DFQATT and CDR2 SNEGSKA (reference sequence).

This clonotype was observed at least ten times. The rearrangement uses TRBV2 and TRBJ1-1; 7 nucleotides line up with TRBD1. The V gene end was trimmed by 5 bases and the J gene end by 0 bases; junction bases not matched to a gene: 6. The CDR3 runs 15 residues. Germline CDR1 reads SNHLY; CDR2 reads FYNNEI. The CDR3 sequence: CASSSDRVLNTEAFF. The DNA of the CDR3 is TGTGCCAGCAGTTCAGACAGGGTCCTGAACACTGAAGCTTTCTTT.

In this sample, this clonotype turned up many times. The chain couples TRBV7-8 to TRBJ1-5; D is uncertain. Germline values: CDR1 SGHVS, CDR2 FQNEAQ. CDR3 length: 15 amino acids. V was cut by 1 base and J by 4 bases, with 11 bases left in between. CDR3 sequence (DNA): TGTGCCAGCAGCTTAGAAGGAGGGTGGAATCAGCCCCAGCATTTT. It is translated as CASSLEGGWNQPQHF.

V usage is TRBV12-3 or TRBV12-4 and J usage is TRBJ1-2; D is undetermined. V lost 10 bases to trimming and J lost 4 bases, with 10 bases between them. The CDR3 is 11 amino acids. The CDR3 bases are TGTGCCACTGCCACGGGCTATGGCTACACCTTC. It is translated as CATATGYGYTF.

Turning to this clonotype: A much larger clone lies a single base off, so this may be a read error. J is TRBJ1-5 and V is TRBV5-5; 7 bases map to TRBD1. The CDR3 contains 16 residues. CDR1 and CDR2 (germline): SGHKS, YYEKEE (reference sequence). CDR3 DNA sequence: TGTGCCATCAGCTTGGAGGGGGCAGATCGGACTCAGCCCCAGCATTTT. Translation: CAISLEGADRTQPQHF. Full variable domain (rest looked up from reference TRBV5-5 and TRBJ1-5): DAGVTQSPTHLIKTRGQQVTLRCSPISGHKSVSWYQQVLGQGPQFIFQYYEKEERGRGNFPDRFSARQFPNYSSELNVNALLLGDSALYLCAISLEGADRTQPQHFGDGTRLSIL.

The rearrangement links TRBV15 to TRBJ1-1, with D tentatively TRBD1 (6 bases). The CDR3 loop spans 13 amino acids. V lost 0 bases and J 10 bases, leaving 12 bases between the germline ends. Germline loops: CDR1 LNHNV, CDR2 YYDKDF (reference sequence). CDR3 in DNA: TGTGCCACCAGCAGAGAGGGGGGAGGGGGAGCTTTCTTT. Translating gives CATSREGGGGAFF.

This clonotype was found a few times. V is TRBV12-3 or TRBV12-4 and J is TRBJ2-7, with 7 bases that match TRBD1. The CDR3 totals 17 residues. J lost 1 base, V lost 1 base, and 10 bases had no gene match. CDR3 loop: CASSLDTGQIFSYEQYF. CDR3 nucleotides: TGTGCCAGCAGTTTAGATACGGGACAGATATTTTCCTACGAGCAGTACTTC.